Each of the 24 T cell receptor beta chains below was sequenced from the same sample in a study of blood T cell repertoires in COVID-19. Only in-frame clones appear in the TCRdb table, and some are missing; sequencing was by immunoSEQ multiplex PCR. The repertoire has tens of thousands of clones, roughly 89% of them found once; the top ten carry roughly 3.5%. Sequencing was performed on peripheral blood. Receptor source: a woman between 65 and 79 years old with acute or convalescent COVID-19.

About this clone itself: The DNA is left out, because the CDR3 cannot be placed on it with certainty; the CDR3 is given as TCRdb lists it. V gene TRBV12-3 or TRBV12-4 combines with J gene TRBJ2-2; the table assigns TRBD2, which was not confirmed against the DNA. The CDR3 is 12 residues long, ends included. CDR3 region: CASSFGAGELFF.

DNA of the CDR3: TGTGCCAGCAGTATAGCGGGTAGCTCCTACAATGAGCAGTTCTTC. Translated: CASSIAGSSYNEQFF. The V and J genes are TRBV6-6 and TRBJ2-1, with 7 bases that match TRBD2. The CDR3 totals 15 residues. The V gene's germline CDR1 is MNHNY and CDR2 SVGAGI (reference sequence). Germline trimming cut 5 bases from V and 0 bases from J; bases unmatched to any gene: 4.

This sequence joins TRBV2 and TRBJ1-2; 10 nucleotides match TRBD1. The trim removed 5 bases at V and 10 bases at J, leaving 4 bases unmatched. CDR1 and CDR2 (germline): SNHLY, FYNNEI. CDR3 length: 12 amino acids. CDR3 amino acids: CASSRTGGIYTF. The CDR3 region has the DNA TGTGCCAGCAGTCGGACAGGGGGGATCTACACCTTC.

This CDR3 reads CASSTPRTATDTQYF. The CDR3 DNA reads TGTGCCAGTAGTACACCCAGGACAGCCACAGATACGCAGTATTTT. This sequence joins TRBV19 and TRBJ2-3; possible D gene TRBD1, 6 bases. Trimming cost V 4 bases and J 2 bases, with 13 bases left between them. There are 15 residues in the CDR3. Germline values: CDR1 LNHDA, CDR2 SQIVND (reference sequence). Drawing the rest from reference TRBV19 and TRBJ2-3, the complete variable domain is DGGITQSPKYLFRKEGQNVTLSCEQNLNHDAMYWYRQDPGQGLRLIYYSQIVNDFQKGDIAEGYSVSREKKESFPLTVTSAQKNPTAFYLCASSTPRTATDTQYFGPGTRLTVL.

The rearrangement uses TRBV3-1 (or the pseudogene TRBV3-2) and TRBJ1-2; 8 positions match TRBD1. J lost 8 bases, V lost 2 bases, and 4 bases had no gene match. Germline V CDR1 and CDR2: LGHDT, YNNKEL (reference sequence). This CDR3 has 13 amino acids. CDR3 DNA: TGTGCCAGCAGCCAACAGGGGGCTAGCGGCTACACCTTC. This gives the protein CASSQQGASGYTF.

This rearrangement joins TRBV5-1 to TRBJ2-3; 8 nucleotides agree with TRBD1. The V segment lost 4 bases and the J segment 0 bases; nucleotides outside the gene matches: 4. This CDR3 is built from 15 residues. Per the germline V gene, CDR1 is SGHRS and CDR2 is YFSETQ. The CDR3 nucleotides read TGCGCCAGCAGCAGACAGGGGACTAGCACAGATACGCAGTATTTT. Encoded protein: CASSRQGTSTDTQYF. The whole variable domain, remainder taken from reference TRBV5-1 and TRBJ2-3, is KAGVTQTPRYLIKTRGQQVTLSCSPISGHRSVSWYQQTPGQGLQFLFEYFSETQRNKGNFPGRFSGRQFSNSRSEMNVSTLELGDSALYLCASSRQGTSTDTQYFGPGTRLTVL.

This rearrangement joins TRBV7-2 to TRBJ1-2; D not certain. The V and J ends lost 6 bases and 1 base respectively, with 9 bases between them. The CDR3 is 13 amino acids. In germline, CDR1 is SGHTA, CDR2 FQGNSA. The CDR3 reads CASRPGINYGYTF. In DNA form, the CDR3 reads TGTGCCAGCAGACCCGGGATTAACTATGGCTACACCTTC.

This chain joins TRBV2 and TRBJ1-5; 8 bases match TRBD1. Germline V CDR1 and CDR2: SNHLY, FYNNEI. Trimming took 6 bases from V and 0 from J; bases not matched to a gene: 10. CDR3 length: 17 residues. Here the CDR3 DNA reads TGTGCCAGCAGAGGCGGGACAGGACCTTATAGCAATCAGCCCCAGCATTTT. It translates to CASRGGTGPYSNQPQHF.

The chain is built from TRBV18 and TRBJ1-2, with 8 bases matching TRBD1. From germline, CDR1 is KGHSH and CDR2 LQKENI. This CDR3 contains 15 residues. The V gene end was trimmed by 0 bases and the J gene end by 4 bases; junction bases not matched to a gene: 4. In nucleotides, the CDR3 is TGTGCCAGCTCACCACCGACAGGGGATGCCTATGGCTACACCTTC. Its translation: CASSPPTGDAYGYTF. The variable domain in full, completed from reference TRBV18 and TRBJ1-2, reads NAGVMQNPRHLVRRRGQEARLRCSPMKGHSHVYWYRQLPEEGLKFMVYLQKENIIDESGMPKERFSAEFPKEGPSILRIQQVVRGDSAAYFCASSPPTGDAYGYTFGSGTRLTVV.

The chain is built from TRBV28 and TRBJ1-2, with TRBD1 matching 10 bases. This CDR3 is built from 13 residues. V shed 6 bases, J shed 7 bases, and the junction held 5 bases outside the gene matches. Germline CDR1 is MDHEN and CDR2 is SYDVKM. The CDR3 region is CASRGTGESGYTF. CDR3 DNA: TGTGCCAGCAGGGGGACAGGGGAGAGTGGCTACACCTTC.

The chain combines TRBV5-5 with TRBJ2-2; the match to TRBD2 covers 11 bases. This CDR3 comprises 18 residues. V was pared by 4 bases and J by 4 bases, with 12 bases of the junction left unmatched. CDR1 is SGHKS and CDR2 is YYEKEE in the germline V gene (reference sequence). The CDR3 spells CASSPVVSGGVSTGELFF. The CDR3 nucleotides read TGTGCCAGCAGCCCCGTGGTTAGCGGGGGGGTTAGCACCGGGGAGCTGTTTTTT.

The chain recombines TRBV3-1 (or the pseudogene TRBV3-2) with TRBJ1-6; weak D call: TRBD1 (5 bases). Germline V gives CDR1 LGHDT, CDR2 YNNKEL (reference sequence). The CDR3 is 17 amino acids. Between the trimmed V and J ends, which lost 0 bases and 15 bases, there was a span of 24 bases. In DNA, the CDR3 is TGTGCCAGCAGCCAAGATCTGCACTTCTCTACGGCCCAGGGCCTCCACTTT. Translated: CASSQDLHFSTAQGLHF.

The chain couples TRBV5-5 to TRBJ2-4, with D tentatively TRBD1 (6 bases). Germline loops: CDR1 SGHKS, CDR2 YYEKEE (reference sequence). V lost 7 bases, J lost 7 bases, and 30 bases lay in between. The CDR3 runs to 18 residues. CDR3 region: CASSNLPGQFRGSNIQYF. CDR3 sequence (DNA): TGTGCCAGCTCGAACCTACCCGGACAGTTTAGGGGGTCTAACATTCAGTACTTC.

The chain carries TRBV6-5 and TRBJ2-7, with 10 bases lining up with TRBD2. V shed 4 bases and J 3 bases; nucleotides not matched to a gene: 6. This CDR3 is built from 15 residues. Per the germline V gene, CDR1 is MNHEY and CDR2 is SVGAGI. CDR3 amino acids: CASSSRTSGHYEQYF. The DNA of the CDR3 is TGTGCCAGCAGTTCCAGGACTAGCGGACACTACGAGCAGTACTTC.

The chain is built from TRBV2 and TRBJ2-2, with 10 positions matching TRBD1. V lost 7 bases to trimming and J lost 4 bases; unmatched junction nucleotides: 3. The V gene's germline CDR1 is SNHLY and CDR2 FYNNEI. There are 14 residues in the CDR3. The CDR3 nucleotides read TGTGCCAGCACGGGACAGGGGCTCACCGGGGAGCTGTTTTTT. It encodes CASTGQGLTGELFF. Full variable domain (missing parts from reference TRBV2 and TRBJ2-2): EPEVTQTPSHQVTQMGQEVILRCVPISNHLYFYWYRQILGQKVEFLVSFYNNEISEKSEIFDDQFSVERPDGSNFTLKIRSTKLEDSAMYFCASTGQGLTGELFFGEGSRLTVL.

This clone has only one observation. The chain joins TRBV3-1 (or the pseudogene TRBV3-2) to TRBJ1-1; 7 bases are shared with TRBD1. Germline assignment: CDR1 LGHDT and CDR2 YNNKEL (reference sequence). The ends lost 3 bases at V and 6 bases at J; junction bases unmatched: 7. CDR3 length equals 14 residues. CDR3 sequence: CASSQSDRSAEAFF. The CDR3, as DNA: TGTGCCAGCAGCCAGTCGGACAGGTCGGCTGAAGCTTTCTTT.

V gene TRBV12-3 or TRBV12-4 combines with J gene TRBJ1-1; TRBD1 might be the D (5 bases). This CDR3 has 13 amino acids. Trimming stripped 3 bases from V and 4 bases from J, with 9 bases between. The CDR3 coding sequence is TGTGCCAGCAGTTTCTTCGGGGGCACTGAAGCTTTCTTT. It specifies CASSFFGGTEAFF.

The chain is built from TRBV9 and TRBJ1-6; tentative D call: TRBD1 (6 bases). Germline V CDR1 and CDR2: SGDLS, YYNGEE. CDR3 length: 13 amino acids. The germline V and J ends were trimmed by 1 base and 7 bases, with 6 bases remaining between them. The CDR3 is CASSVTGNSPLHF. The CDR3 nucleotides are TGTGCCAGCAGCGTAACAGGGAATTCACCCCTCCACTTT.

This sequence joins TRBV15 and TRBJ2-1; TRBD2 aligns across 7 bases. The germline CDR1 and CDR2 sequences are LNHNV and YYDKDF (reference sequence). Unmatched junction bases numbered 12, after V lost 0 bases and J lost 7 bases. The CDR3 extends over 17 amino acids. CDR3: CATSRDSTPRRGNEQFF. The CDR3, as DNA: TGTGCCACCAGCAGAGATAGTACACCCCGGCGGGGGAATGAGCAGTTCTTC.

This chain joins TRBV28 and TRBJ1-2, with D possibly matching TRBD1 (5 bases). Germline V gives CDR1 MDHEN, CDR2 SYDVKM. This CDR3 is 14 amino acids long. V gave up 7 bases and J gave up 3 bases, with 15 bases separating them. The CDR3 bases are TGTGCCAGCACCTTGGGGGGGTGGGACTATGGCTACACCTTC. Protein: CASTLGGWDYGYTF.

The rearrangement links TRBV6-6 to TRBJ1-2, with a weak D call TRBD1 (6 bases). Germline CDR1 MNHNY, CDR2 SVGAGI (reference sequence). Trimming shortened V by 6 bases and J by 3 bases, and 14 bases separated the two germline ends. This CDR3 contains 14 residues. The CDR3 reads CASSFYRAHYGYTF. The CDR3 nucleotides are TGTGCCAGCAGCTTCTACAGGGCGCACTATGGCTACACCTTC.

This chain uses TRBV30 with TRBJ1-1, with TRBD1 matching over 7 bases. Germline V gene lookup returns CDR1 GTSNPN and CDR2 SVGIG (reference sequence). Trimming at V came to 5 bases and at J to 3 bases, leaving 6 bases not matched to a gene. This CDR3 has 13 amino acids. The CDR3 loop reads CAWSLQGYTEAFF. The CDR3, as DNA: TGTGCCTGGTCGTTACAGGGGTACACTGAAGCTTTCTTT.

The genes are TRBV2 and TRBJ1-1; D not certain. This CDR3 region has 12 residues. CDR1 and CDR2 from the germline V gene are SNHLY and FYNNEI. Trimming stripped 8 bases from V and 5 bases from J, with 12 bases between. CDR3 loop: CASGGQFTEAFF. In nucleotides, the CDR3 is TGTGCCAGCGGCGGGCAATTTACTGAAGCTTTCTTT.

The rearrangement joins TRBV4-1 to TRBJ2-5; D is ambiguous. The CDR3 has 14 amino acids. Trimming removed 3 bases from V and 1 base from J, with 9 bases in between. Germline assignment: CDR1 MGHRA and CDR2 YSYEKL. CDR3 in DNA: TGCGCCAGCAGCCAGTTAGGAGTCCAAGAGACCCAGTACTTC. Its protein product is CASSQLGVQETQYF.